This note documents a single T cell receptor (beta chain) sequence. This sample is part of a study of blood T cell repertoires in COVID-19. Libraries were prepared by immunoSEQ multiplex PCR; TCRdb keeps only in-frame clonotypes and omits some of them. The data hold 250,000 to 300,000 clones, with roughly 91% observed a single time. Germline V gene data show CDR1 as SGHNT and CDR2 as YENEEA. The CDR3 is made up of 15 amino acids. The V and J ends lost 5 bases and 0 bases, in that order; junction bases with no gene match: 6. The sample comprised PBMCs or T cells enriched from blood (not recorded which). The V and J genes are TRBV11-3 and TRBJ2-7; 8 nucleotides agree with TRBD2. This receptor was taken from a woman between 55 and 75 years old who had recovered from COVID-19. CDR3 in DNA: TGTGCCAGCAGCCGCACGACTAGCGCCTCCTACGAGCAGTACTTC. Amino acids: CASSRTTSASYEQYF. Supplemented by reference TRBV11-3 and TRBJ2-7, the full variable domain reads EAGVVQSPRYKIIEKKQPVAFWCNPISGHNTLYWYLQNLGQGPELLIRYENEEAVDDSQLPKDRFSAERLKGVDSTLKIQPAELGDSAVYLCASSRTTSASYEQYFGPGTRLTVT.